The 3 T cell receptor beta chains in this list originate from one sample, sequenced in a study of shared clonotypes between healthy human individuals. TCRdb's table, derived via immunoSEQ multiplex PCR, lists solely in-frame clones and lacks some. The table has hundreds of thousands of clones, roughly 73% seen once; the top ten hold about 1.8%. Input material: memory CD4+ T cells sorted from blood. Indicated subset: CD45RA-negative fraction. The origin of the receptors is a woman younger than 45 in good health.

V usage is TRBV5-1 and J usage is TRBJ2-7; TRBD1 aligns across 7 bases. CDR1 SGHRS and CDR2 YFSETQ come from the germline V gene. This CDR3 comprises 14 residues. The V gene end was trimmed by 5 bases and the J gene end by 0 bases; junction bases not matched to a gene: 5. This CDR3 is CASRLQGSSYEQYF. The CDR3 DNA reads TGCGCCAGCAGATTACAGGGGAGCTCCTACGAGCAGTACTTC.

The count of this clone is one. The chain carries TRBV4-1 and TRBJ2-5; 7 bases fit TRBD2. Germline loops: CDR1 MGHRA, CDR2 YSYEKL. The CDR3 is 16 residues long. Trimming at V came to 4 bases and at J to 2 bases, leaving 10 bases not matched to a gene. CDR3 sequence (DNA): TGCGCCAGCAGCCTACCCCGGGGAGGGCCTCAAGAGACCCAGTACTTC. The encoded protein is CASSLPRGGPQETQYF.

The V gene is TRBV28, the J gene TRBJ2-4; TRBD1 matches at 7 bases. This CDR3 has 15 residues. CDR1 is MDHEN and CDR2 is SYDVKM in the germline V gene. Losses at the gene ends were 6 bases for V and 7 bases for J; bases not matched to a gene: 12. The CDR3, as DNA: TGTGCCAGCAGCCGAGCAGGGGGATTGGGGAACATTCAGTACTTC. Amino acids: CASSRAGGLGNIQYF.